These T cell receptor beta chains were read from a single sample in a study of blood T cell repertoires in COVID-19. The data were produced by immunoSEQ multiplex PCR, yet TCRdb's version contains in-frame clones alone and is incomplete. The sample lists approximately 140,000 clones; about 87% were seen once. The sequencing sample was made of peripheral blood. The receptors originated from a man older than 75 with acute or convalescent COVID-19. Each CDR3 is given with its conserved first and last residue. A D gene is named only where the DNA matches it firmly. Not every row has a clone size; where given, it reads once, few, many or a size class.

>-|TRBV6-4|TRBD1|TRBJ1-1
CASRKQGMNTEAFF
TGTGCCAGCAGGAAACAGGGGATGAACACTGAAGCTTTCTTT
>-|TRBV2|TRBD2|TRBJ2-7
CASSQTSEAYEQYF
TGTGCCAGCAGTCAGACTAGCGAAGCCTACGAGCAGTACTTC
>-|TRBV28|-|TRBJ2-3
CASSFGGVTDTQYF
TGTGCCAGCAGTTTTGGAGGGGTCACAGATACGCAGTATTTT
>once|TRBV5-1|-|TRBJ1-4
CASSPGGGGDEKLFF
TGCGCCAGCAGCCCTGGTGGCGGGGGGGATGAAAAACTGTTTTTT
>-|TRBV27|TRBD1|TRBJ2-1
CASSSSGGPRYNEQFF
TGTGCCAGCAGTTCGTCAGGGGGTCCCCGTTACAATGAGCAGTTCTTC
>-|TRBV18|-|TRBJ1-1
CASSPTEGVNTEAFF
TGTGCCAGCTCACCTACGGAAGGGGTGAACACTGAAGCTTTCTTT
>-|TRBV7-9|-|TRBJ1-1
CASKLQGGVTEAFF
TGTGCCAGCAAACTACAGGGTGGGGTCACTGAAGCTTTCTTT
>-|TRBV3-1/TRBV3-2|-|TRBJ1-2
CASSLLDSGDGYTF
TGTGCCAGCAGCCTTTTGGACAGCGGGGATGGCTACACCTTC
>-|TRBV15|-|TRBJ1-5
CATSRLRDYSNQPQHF
TGTGCCACCAGCCGACTCCGGGACTATAGCAATCAGCCCCAGCATTTT
>-|TRBV7-9|TRBD2|TRBJ2-7
CASSLEAGGSPYEQYF
TGTGCCAGCAGCTTAGAAGCGGGAGGGTCGCCCTACGAGCAGTACTTC
>-|TRBV11-2|TRBD1|TRBJ2-1
CASSLGWDRELYEQFF
TGTGCCAGCAGCTTAGGGTGGGACAGGGAATTGTATGAGCAGTTCTTC
>-|TRBV5-5|-|TRBJ2-7
CASSLDSAGFYEQYF
TGTGCCAGCAGCTTGGATTCGGCAGGTTTCTACGAGCAGTACTTC
>-|TRBV5-1|-|TRBJ1-1
CASSPESGGTEAFF
TGCGCCAGCAGCCCCGAATCGGGGGGCACTGAAGCTTTCTTT
>-|TRBV7-2|TRBD2|TRBJ2-1
CASSLAGLAGARQFF
TGTGCCAGCAGCTTAGCTGGACTAGCGGGGGCACGGCAGTTCTTC
>-|TRBV3-1/TRBV3-2|TRBD1|TRBJ1-2
CASSRGQAGYGYTF
TGTGCCAGCAGCCGAGGACAGGCCGGCTATGGCTACACCTTC
>-|TRBV28|-|TRBJ1-2
CASSGGHISGYTF
TGTGCCAGCAGTGGGGGACATATCTCTGGCTACACCTTC
>-|TRBV24-1|TRBD1|TRBJ1-1
CATSDTMTGAVTEAFF
TGTGCCACCAGTGATACCATGACAGGGGCGGTCACTGAAGCTTTCTTT
>-|TRBV18|-|TRBJ2-7
CASSPSQGEYEQYF
TGTGCCAGCTCACCATCCCAGGGCGAATACGAGCAGTACTTC
>-|TRBV15|TRBD1|TRBJ1-3
CATSRVKKGGRDTIYF
TGTGCCACCAGCAGAGTCAAAAAAGGGGGCAGGGACACCATATATTTT
>-|TRBV11-2|TRBD1|TRBJ2-3
CASLGQGTDTQYF
TGTGCCAGCCTGGGACAGGGCACAGATACGCAGTATTTT
>few|TRBV28|-|TRBJ2-7
CASSLQTYEQYF
TGTGCCAGCAGTTTACAGACCTACGAGCAGTACTTC
>-|TRBV18|-|TRBJ2-5
CASSSPGRLETQYF
TGTGCCAGCTCAAGTCCGGGTCGTCTGGAGACCCAGTACTTC
>-|TRBV6-2/TRBV6-3|TRBD1|TRBJ2-3
CASSVPRGQGGTDTQYF
TGTGCCAGCAGTGTTCCCCGGGGACAGGGGGGCACAGATACGCAGTATTTT
>-|TRBV5-1|-|TRBJ1-1
CASSLAVNTEAFF
TGCGCCAGCAGCTTGGCCGTGAACACTGAAGCTTTCTTT
>-|TRBV3-1/TRBV3-2|-|TRBJ2-5
CASSHPRGETQYF
TGTGCCAGCAGCCATCCCCGGGGAGAGACCCAGTACTTC
>few|TRBV6-2/TRBV6-3|TRBD1|TRBJ2-7
CASSYRTGDQYEQYF
TGTGCCAGCAGTTACCGGACAGGGGATCAGTACGAGCAGTACTTC
>-|TRBV6-1|-|TRBJ1-2
CASSESRGYGYTF
TGTGCCAGCAGTGAGTCCAGGGGATATGGCTACACCTTC
>-|TRBV28|-|TRBJ2-3
CASSGAGGTDTQYF
TGTGCCAGTTCGGGGGCGGGAGGCACAGATACGCAGTATTTT
>once|TRBV11-1|-|TRBJ2-2
CASSLDPRATGELFF
TGTGCCAGCAGCTTAGATCCCAGGGCGACCGGGGAGCTGTTTTTT
>-|TRBV7-8|-|TRBJ2-5
CASSLAGNTGETQYF
TGTGCCAGCAGCTTGGCCGGCAACACGGGTGAGACCCAGTACTTC
>few|TRBV7-2|-|TRBJ2-5
CASSKRTEETQYF
TGTGCCAGCAGCAAAAGAACTGAAGAGACCCAGTACTTC
>-|TRBV19|TRBD1|TRBJ1-2
CASSIWGQGAQGYGYTF
TGTGCCAGTAGTATTTGGGGACAGGGGGCGCAGGGCTATGGCTACACCTTC
>-|TRBV24-1|-|TRBJ1-3
CATSDPPSGNTIYF
TGTGCCACCAGTGATCCCCCAAGCGGAAACACCATATATTTT
>once|TRBV29-1|TRBD2|TRBJ2-7
CSVGGGGGIYEQYF
TGCAGCGTTGGTGGTGGCGGGGGGATCTACGAGCAGTACTTC
>-|TRBV13|-|TRBJ1-6
CASSLSGSSYNSPLHF
TGTGCCAGCAGCTTAAGCGGAAGCTCCTATAATTCACCCCTCCACTTT
>once|TRBV24-1|TRBD1|TRBJ1-2
CATAGQGPNYGYTF
TGTGCCACCGCGGGACAGGGGCCCAACTATGGCTACACCTTC
>-|TRBV6-5|-|TRBJ2-3
CASIGASRTDTQYF
TGTGCCAGCATTGGGGCCTCCCGCACAGATACGCAGTATTTT
>-|TRBV15|-|TRBJ1-4
CATSPRGGEKLFF
TGTGCCACCAGCCCGAGGGGAGGGGAAAAACTGTTTTTT
>-|TRBV6-5|TRBD2|TRBJ2-3
CASNPSGRDTDTQYF
TGTGCCAGCAATCCTAGCGGGAGGGACACAGATACGCAGTATTTT
>-|TRBV6-1|-|TRBJ1-2
CASSEGQYSGGYTF
TGTGCCAGCAGTGAAGGACAGTACTCGGGTGGCTACACCTTC
>-|TRBV4-1|-|TRBJ1-1
CASSPVGLRNTEAFF
TGCGCCAGCAGCCCGGTGGGCTTAAGGAACACTGAAGCTTTCTTT
>-|TRBV9|TRBD2|TRBJ2-1
CASSVFGGGTTSYNEQFF
TGTGCCAGCAGCGTATTTGGGGGTGGGACTACCTCCTACAATGAGCAGTTCTTC
>-|TRBV5-1|TRBD2|TRBJ2-5
CASSFGTSGTFQETQYF
TGCGCCAGCAGCTTCGGGACTAGCGGGACATTTCAAGAGACCCAGTACTTC